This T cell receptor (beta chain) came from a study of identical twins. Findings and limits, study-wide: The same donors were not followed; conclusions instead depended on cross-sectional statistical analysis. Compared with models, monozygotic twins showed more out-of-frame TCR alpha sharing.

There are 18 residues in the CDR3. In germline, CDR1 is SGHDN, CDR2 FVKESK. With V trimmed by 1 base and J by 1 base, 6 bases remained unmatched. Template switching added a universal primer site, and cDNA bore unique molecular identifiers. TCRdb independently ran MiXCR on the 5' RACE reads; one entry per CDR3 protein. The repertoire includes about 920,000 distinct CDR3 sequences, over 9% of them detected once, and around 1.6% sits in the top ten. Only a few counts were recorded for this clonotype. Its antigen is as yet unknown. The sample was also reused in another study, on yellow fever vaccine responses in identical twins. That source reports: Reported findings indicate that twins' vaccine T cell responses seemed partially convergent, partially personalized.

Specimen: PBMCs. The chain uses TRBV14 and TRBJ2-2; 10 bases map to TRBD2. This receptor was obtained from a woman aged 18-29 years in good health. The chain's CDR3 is CASSQAPGLALNTGELFF. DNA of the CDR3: TGTGCCAGCAGCCAAGCCCCGGGACTAGCGCTGAACACCGGGGAGCTGTTTTTT.